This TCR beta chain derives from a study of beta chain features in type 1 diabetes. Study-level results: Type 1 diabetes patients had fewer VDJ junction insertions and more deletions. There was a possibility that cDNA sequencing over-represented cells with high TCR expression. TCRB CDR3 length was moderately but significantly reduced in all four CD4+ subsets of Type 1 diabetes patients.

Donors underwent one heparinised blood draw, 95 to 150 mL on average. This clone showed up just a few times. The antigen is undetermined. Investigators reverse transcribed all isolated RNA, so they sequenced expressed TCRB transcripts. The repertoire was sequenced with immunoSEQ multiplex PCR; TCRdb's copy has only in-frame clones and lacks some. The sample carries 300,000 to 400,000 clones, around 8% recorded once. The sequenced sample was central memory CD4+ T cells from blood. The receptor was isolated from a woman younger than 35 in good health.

The CDR3 region has the DNA TGTGCCACCAGCAGGGACAGGGCGGGATTCACTGAAGCTTTCTTT. Translating it yields CATSRDRAGFTEAFF. The chain is built from TRBV15 and TRBJ1-1; 8 bases are shared with TRBD1. V lost 3 bases, J lost 4 bases, and 7 bases stayed unmatched. CDR1 LNHNV and CDR2 YYDKDF come from the germline V gene (reference sequence). CDR3 length: 15 amino acids.